The clone carrying this T cell receptor (beta chain) was recorded only once. Its antigen is as yet unknown. PCR used 60 Vbeta primers and 13 Jbeta primers. Only in-frame clones appear in the TCRdb table, and some are missing; sequencing was by immunoSEQ multiplex PCR. In the table there are 96,000 or so clones, approximately 72% of which are singletons. The data were taken from a study of cytomegalovirus exposure and HLA in healthy donors. About the research overall: Of some 360 genotyped donors, about 81% clustered with self-reported Caucasian donors. Study results and limitations: Most TCR sequences were rare, but some public TCRs occurred in many donors. Fewer N-insertions than the roughly 700-donor mean were reportedly shown by an Asian-associated ancestry cluster in a later analysis. The sole available immune exposure information was CMV serostatus.

The sample comprised PBMCs. The source is a female donor in good health and CMV-seropositive.

In DNA, the CDR3 is TGTGCCAGCAGCTTAGCCTTAACAGGGGGCGCAACCCTAATGACCCAGTACTTC. This gives the protein CASSLALTGGATLMTQYF. The chain combines TRBV7-2 with TRBJ2-5; 9 positions match TRBD1. The CDR3 sequence is 18 residues long. V lost 0 bases to trimming and J lost 7 bases; unmatched junction nucleotides: 15. Germline V gene sequence: CDR1 SGHTA, CDR2 FQGNSA.